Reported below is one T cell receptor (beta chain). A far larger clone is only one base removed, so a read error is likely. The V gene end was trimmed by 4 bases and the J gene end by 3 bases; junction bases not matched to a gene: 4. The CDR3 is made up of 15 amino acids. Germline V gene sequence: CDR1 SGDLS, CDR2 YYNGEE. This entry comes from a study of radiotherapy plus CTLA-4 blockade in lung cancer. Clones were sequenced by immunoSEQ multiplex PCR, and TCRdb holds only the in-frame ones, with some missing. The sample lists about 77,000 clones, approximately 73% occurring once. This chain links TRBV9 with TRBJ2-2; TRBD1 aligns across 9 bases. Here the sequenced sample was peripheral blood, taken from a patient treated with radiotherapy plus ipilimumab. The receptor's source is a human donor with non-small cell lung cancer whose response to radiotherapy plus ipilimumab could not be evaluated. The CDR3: CASSFRDRDTGELFF. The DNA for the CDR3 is TGTGCCAGCAGCTTCCGGGACAGGGACACCGGGGAGCTGTTTTTT. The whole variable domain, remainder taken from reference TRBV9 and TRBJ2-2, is DSGVTQTPKHLITATGQRVTLRCSPRSGDLSVYWYQQSLDQGLQFLIQYYNGEERAKGNILERFSAQQFPDLHSELNLSSLELGDSALYFCASSFRDRDTGELFFGEGSRLTVL.